This T cell receptor beta chain was sequenced for a study of vaccination effects on CD4 cells after COVID-19. Study overall: Post-vaccine specimens arrived a median 72 days past the second dose. The study, taken as a whole, reports: Convalescent patients were few in the study, and early post-infection timepoints were absent. Of the vaccine-induced clones from healthy vaccinees, merely 1 of 255 recognized common cold coronaviruses as well.

This CDR3 comprises 14 residues. The J segment lost 8 bases and the V segment lost 6 bases, leaving 8 bases of the junction unmatched. Germline loops: CDR1 ENHRY, CDR2 SYGVKD. Comment on this clone: Its antigen remains unknown.

Ahead of sequencing, the ViraFEST assay grew antigen-specific CD4+ T cells using viral peptide pools. The culture ran for approximately 10 days before CD4+ T cells were isolated. Everyone in the study got two shots of either the BNT162b2 or mRNA-1273 vaccine. Culturing of 1.5 million to 2 million PBMC per well took place with 8.5 to 10 IU/ml IL-2 and 9 to 10 ug/ml peptides. Data came from immunoSEQ multiplex PCR; TCRdb stores just in-frame clones and leaves some out. The table lists 20,000 to 25,000 clones, 75% to 85% of them singletons. The specimen comprised CD4+ T cells from PBMCs cultured with SARS-CoV-2 spike peptides, sampled after COVID-19 vaccination. The source of this sequence is a human donor who received a COVID-19 vaccine. Some clones in this sample may be carry-over from other donors' samples. This sequence joins TRBV10-3 and TRBJ1-5, with 9 nucleotides matching TRBD1. The CDR3: CAISGQGNEEPQHF. The CDR3 nucleotides read TGTGCCATCAGCGGACAGGGGAATGAGGAGCCCCAGCATTTT.